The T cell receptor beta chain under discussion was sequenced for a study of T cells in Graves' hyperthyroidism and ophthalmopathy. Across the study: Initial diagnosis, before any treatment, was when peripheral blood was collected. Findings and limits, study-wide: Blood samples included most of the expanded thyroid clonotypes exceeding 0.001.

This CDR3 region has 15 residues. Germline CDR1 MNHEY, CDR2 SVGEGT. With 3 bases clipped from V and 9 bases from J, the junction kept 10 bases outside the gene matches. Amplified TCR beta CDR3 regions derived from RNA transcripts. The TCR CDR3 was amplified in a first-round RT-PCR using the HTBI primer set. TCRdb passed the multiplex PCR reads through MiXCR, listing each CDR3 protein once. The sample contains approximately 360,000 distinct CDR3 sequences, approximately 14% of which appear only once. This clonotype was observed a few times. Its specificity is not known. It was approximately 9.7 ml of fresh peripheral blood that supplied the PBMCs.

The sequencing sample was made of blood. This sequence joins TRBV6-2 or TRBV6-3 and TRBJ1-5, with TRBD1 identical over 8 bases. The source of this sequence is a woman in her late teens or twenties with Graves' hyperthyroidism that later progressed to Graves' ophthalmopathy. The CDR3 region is CASSYRGQAGTPQHF. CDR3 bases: TGTGCCAGCAGTTATAGGGGACAGGCCGGGACGCCCCAGCATTTT.